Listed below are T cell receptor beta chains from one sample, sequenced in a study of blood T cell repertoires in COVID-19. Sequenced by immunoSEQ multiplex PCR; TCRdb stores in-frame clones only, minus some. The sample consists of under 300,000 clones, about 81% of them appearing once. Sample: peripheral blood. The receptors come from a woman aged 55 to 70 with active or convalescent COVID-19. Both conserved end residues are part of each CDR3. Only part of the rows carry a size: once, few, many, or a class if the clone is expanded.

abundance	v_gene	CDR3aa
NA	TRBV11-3	CASSPRLAGSYNEQFF
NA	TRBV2	CASSADRGYQPQHF
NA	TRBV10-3	CAISDVIDRANYGYTF
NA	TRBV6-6	CASSLTLGSSGNTIYF
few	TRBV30	CAWKAGGANTEAFF
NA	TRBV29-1	CSVEDRGEANYGYTF
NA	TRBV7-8	CASSLALGASGGQFF
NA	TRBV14	CASREGSLNTGELFF
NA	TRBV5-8	CASSLGDRGRNQPQHF
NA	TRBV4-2	CASSQDSGESPLHF
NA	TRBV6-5	CASSYDTDTEAFF
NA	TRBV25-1	CASNPWDSYEQYF
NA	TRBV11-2	CASSLGSRFPLHF
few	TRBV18	CASSPGGQSKYEQYF
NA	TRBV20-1	CSANSRGGYTF
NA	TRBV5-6	CASSLWTGTGNQPQHF
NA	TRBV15	CATSRDLENEQFF
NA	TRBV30	CAWKLGLAGDLTDTQYF
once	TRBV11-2	CASSVAGTGEAFF
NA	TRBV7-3	CASSFGGGGTGELFF
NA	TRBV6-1	CASSGPGTIAAKNIQYF
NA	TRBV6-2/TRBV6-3	CASSSHPRANYGYTF
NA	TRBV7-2	CASSLGQHFYGYTF
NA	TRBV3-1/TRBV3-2	CASSRPRSFTSGGAVYTGELFF